This passage covers 25 T cell receptor beta chains from one sample sequenced in a study of human CD4 T cells and Enterobacteriaceae. Sorting took every CD4+ cell except CD45RA+CCR7+CD95- naive cells, reaching over 98% purity. Profiling relied on immunoSEQ multiplex PCR, and the TCRdb table lists in-frame clones only, not all of them. Among 25,000 to 35,000 clones, approximately 81% were seen once, and the ten largest hold around 1%. Sequencing was carried out using memory CD4+ T cells from blood. These receptors all come from a human donor in good health.

The chain couples TRBV4-1 to TRBJ2-5; the D is unclear. The V end lost 1 base, the J end lost 1 base, and 13 bases lay between the germline ends. This CDR3 is built from 16 residues. CDR1 MGHRA and CDR2 YSYEKL come from the germline V gene. CDR3 coding DNA: TGCGCCAGCAGCCAAGCGGCAGGACGGACCCAAGAGACCCAGTACTTC. Its translation is CASSQAAGRTQETQYF.

This clone was found once. The chain uses TRBV18 and TRBJ2-2, with 7 bases fitting TRBD1. The junction had 7 bases not matched to a gene; V was cut back by 8 bases and J by 4 bases. CDR1 is KGHSH and CDR2 is LQKENI in the germline V gene. The CDR3 sequence is 14 residues long. The CDR3 nucleotides are TGTGCCAGCCCAACAGGGGCACGCACCGGGGAGCTGTTTTTT. Its translation is CASPTGARTGELFF. Full variable domain (missing parts from reference TRBV18 and TRBJ2-2): NAGVMQNPRHLVRRRGQEARLRCSPMKGHSHVYWYRQLPEEGLKFMVYLQKENIIDESGMPKERFSAEFPKEGPSILRIQQVVRGDSAAYFCASPTGARTGELFFGEGSRLTVL.

V is TRBV7-2 and J is TRBJ2-6; D is unclear. Germline V gene lookup returns CDR1 SGHTA and CDR2 FQGNSA. The CDR3 is made up of 18 amino acids. V dropped 2 bases and J dropped 0 bases, with 14 bases sitting between them. Here the CDR3 reads CASSLLKGWVSGANVLTF. The CDR3 bases are TGTGCCAGCAGCTTACTCAAGGGCTGGGTCTCTGGGGCCAACGTCCTGACTTTC.

The chain has TRBV18 and TRBJ2-1; 8 bases are a match to TRBD2. The germline gives CDR1 KGHSH, CDR2 LQKENI. The junction had 5 bases not matched to a gene; V was cut back by 2 bases and J by 5 bases. The CDR3 length is 15 residues. The CDR3 region is CASSPGLANNNEQFF. DNA of the CDR3: TGTGCCAGCTCACCAGGACTAGCTAACAACAATGAGCAGTTCTTC.

CDR3 residues: CASSPPPPGNTIYF. CDR3 DNA sequence: TGTGCCAGCAGCCCCCCTCCACCTGGAAACACCATATATTTT. The rearrangement links TRBV7-2 to TRBJ1-3; no reliable D call. The germline V gene encodes CDR1 SGHTA and CDR2 FQGNSA. The CDR3 runs 14 residues. The germline V and J ends were trimmed by 5 bases and 2 bases, with 10 bases remaining between them.

The chain is built from TRBV7-2 and TRBJ1-4; perhaps TRBD1 as D (5 bases). Germline assignment: CDR1 SGHTA and CDR2 FQGNSA. The CDR3 is 16 amino acids. Trimming shortened V by 5 bases and J by 0 bases, and 13 bases separated the two germline ends. CDR3: CASSPGRRTTNEKLFF. For the CDR3, the DNA is TGTGCCAGCAGCCCGGGACGGAGAACAACTAATGAAAAACTGTTTTTT. Full variable domain (rest looked up from reference TRBV7-2 and TRBJ1-4): GAGVSQSPSNKVTEKGKDVELRCDPISGHTALYWYRQSLGQGLEFLIYFQGNSAPDKSGLPSDRFSAERTGGSVSTLTIQRTQQEDSAVYLCASSPGRRTTNEKLFFGSGTQLSVL.

The rearrangement links TRBV30 to TRBJ1-1; D gene ambiguous. The germline V gene has CDR1 GTSNPN and CDR2 SVGIG (reference sequence). The CDR3 consists of 11 residues. The V end was cut by 4 bases, the J end by 1 base, with 4 bases between. The CDR3 DNA reads TGTGCCTGGATAGAGAACACTGAAGCTTTCTTT. Its translation: CAWIENTEAFF. The full variable domain, with the rest looked up from reference TRBV30 and TRBJ1-1, is SQTIHQWPATLVQPVGSPLSLECTVEGTSNPNLYWYRQAAGRGLQLLFYSVGIGQISSEVPQNLSASRPQDRQFILSSKKLLLSDSGFYLCAWIENTEAFFGQGTRLTVV.

V usage is TRBV29-1 and J usage is TRBJ1-2; the D gene is possibly TRBD1 (5 bases). V was shortened by 3 bases and J by 4 bases, with 9 bases between the two germline ends. The CDR3 consists of 12 residues. The germline V gene encodes CDR1 SQVTM and CDR2 ANQGSEA. CDR3 sequence (DNA): TGCAGCGTTGACAGGGATGGCTATGGCTACACCTTC. This sequence encodes CSVDRDGYGYTF.

The chain joins TRBV5-1 to TRBJ1-2, with 7 nucleotides matching TRBD1. This CDR3 spans 14 amino acids. The trim removed 0 bases at V and 5 bases at J, leaving 4 bases unmatched. Germline V gene sequence: CDR1 SGHRS, CDR2 YFSETQ. CDR3 DNA: TGCGCCAGCAGCTTGGGACAGGGCGTGTATGGCTACACCTTC. It codes for CASSLGQGVYGYTF. Full variable domain (rest looked up from reference TRBV5-1 and TRBJ1-2): KAGVTQTPRYLIKTRGQQVTLSCSPISGHRSVSWYQQTPGQGLQFLFEYFSETQRNKGNFPGRFSGRQFSNSRSEMNVSTLELGDSALYLCASSLGQGVYGYTFGSGTRLTVV.

This sequence joins TRBV15 and TRBJ2-5, with a weak D call TRBD1 (6 bases). The CDR3 loop spans 14 amino acids. V was pared by 0 bases and J by 4 bases, with 9 bases between. Germline lookup yields CDR1 LNHNV and CDR2 YYDKDF (reference sequence). The CDR3 is CATSRDTGLETQYF. The CDR3 nucleotides are TGTGCCACCAGCAGAGATACAGGGTTAGAGACCCAGTACTTC. The variable domain in full, with the rest retrieved from reference TRBV15 and TRBJ2-5, is DAMVIQNPRYQVTQFGKPVTLSCSQTLNHNVMYWYQQKSSQAPKLLFHYYDKDFNNEADTPDNFQSRRPNTSFCFLDIRSPGLGDTAMYLCATSRDTGLETQYFGPGTRLLVL.

This clone was counted between two and nine times. The V and J genes are TRBV18 and TRBJ2-7; TRBD1 agrees at 7 bases. Trimming took 3 bases from V and 6 from J; bases not matched to a gene: 8. Per the germline V gene, CDR1 is KGHSH and CDR2 is LQKENI. CDR3 length equals 14 residues. CDR3: CASSPGPSGGEQYF. In DNA form, the CDR3 reads TGTGCCAGCTCACCGGGCCCATCAGGGGGCGAGCAGTACTTC.

The chain joins TRBV28 to TRBJ2-1, with no clear D. This CDR3 has 15 amino acids. The V and J ends lost 3 bases and 8 bases respectively, with 17 bases between them. Germline V CDR1 and CDR2: MDHEN, SYDVKM. The CDR3 region is CASSFLGPLGHEQFF. In DNA, the CDR3 is TGTGCCAGCAGTTTTTTAGGACCGCTGGGCCATGAGCAGTTCTTC.

The chain has TRBV28 and TRBJ2-7; 9 positions match TRBD1. Germline values: CDR1 MDHEN, CDR2 SYDVKM. The CDR3 loop spans 14 amino acids. Unmatched junction bases numbered 5, after V lost 5 bases and J lost 3 bases. The CDR3 here is CASSPGTGRYEQYF. CDR3 in DNA: TGTGCCAGCAGTCCGGGGACAGGGCGCTACGAGCAGTACTTC.

The rearrangement links TRBV15 to TRBJ2-7; tentatively, D is TRBD1 (6 bases). From germline, CDR1 is LNHNV and CDR2 YYDKDF (reference sequence). CDR3 length: 19 amino acids. Trimming pared 4 bases from V and 3 bases from J, leaving 28 bases between. The DNA for the CDR3 is TGTGCCACCAGCACCATATTTCGCACAGGGTCTAGGGGAAACTACGAGCAGTACTTC. Its translation is CATSTIFRTGSRGNYEQYF.

The rearrangement joins TRBV6-1 to TRBJ2-5, with 9 bases fitting TRBD1. Germline V gene lookup returns CDR1 MNHNS and CDR2 SASEGT. Trimming took 7 bases from V and 5 from J; bases not matched to a gene: 11. The CDR3 length is 15 residues. The CDR3 protein is CASILDRGARETQYF. The CDR3 region has the DNA TGTGCCAGCATATTAGACAGGGGGGCGAGGGAGACCCAGTACTTC.

A single count supports this clone. The chain joins TRBV6-1 to TRBJ2-6, with D possibly matching TRBD1 (6 bases). Per germline, CDR1 MNHNS and CDR2 SASEGT. With 4 bases removed from V and 0 bases from J, the gap between germline ends came to 22 bases. The CDR3 is 20 amino acids. Written as DNA, the CDR3 is TGTGCCAGCAGTGCATCGTCTCCGGGACACTCGTTCTCTGGGGCCAACGTCCTGACTTTC. Translating gives CASSASSPGHSFSGANVLTF.

The genes are TRBV27 and TRBJ2-1; TRBD2 agrees at 7 bases. Trimming took 7 bases from V and 7 from J; bases not matched to a gene: 31. CDR1 is MNHEY, CDR2 SMNVEV, per germline (reference sequence). There are 21 residues in the CDR3. The CDR3 sequence: CASTITNPVGPQEAGPNEQFF. DNA of the CDR3: TGTGCCAGCACCATAACCAACCCTGTGGGCCCTCAAGAAGCGGGGCCGAATGAGCAGTTCTTC.

This clone was detected only a few times. The chain recombines TRBV5-1 with TRBJ2-3, with D possibly matching TRBD2 (5 bases). The V gene's germline CDR1 is SGHRS and CDR2 YFSETQ. The V gene lost 4 bases and the J gene lost 2 bases, with 17 bases spanning the gap. This CDR3 contains 16 residues. The CDR3 spells CASSPRGGSFTDTQYF. The CDR3 DNA sequence: TGCGCCAGCAGCCCCCGTGGAGGATCGTTCACAGATACGCAGTATTTT.

In this sample, this clone turned up a few times. CDR3 protein: CAWSGDRGRVSPLHF. In DNA, the CDR3 is TGTGCCTGGAGCGGGGACAGGGGGCGCGTGTCACCCCTCCACTTT. The chain combines TRBV30 with TRBJ1-6; 12 nucleotides align to TRBD1. This CDR3 is built from 15 residues. Losses at the gene ends were 3 bases for V and 10 bases for J; bases not matched to a gene: 7. Germline CDR1 and CDR2: GTSNPN and SVGIG (reference sequence).

The chain combines TRBV7-2 with TRBJ2-3; TRBD2 matches 12 bases. The CDR3 runs 16 residues. Losses at the gene ends were 5 bases for V and 6 bases for J; bases not matched to a gene: 9. Per germline, CDR1 SGHTA and CDR2 FQGNSA. The CDR3 DNA sequence: TGTGCCAGCAGCCTAAGGACTAGCGGGGTAGCTGATACGCAGTATTTT. Protein sequence: CASSLRTSGVADTQYF.

This clone has only a few counts. The V gene is TRBV27, the J gene TRBJ1-2; D unresolved. CDR1 MNHEY and CDR2 SMNVEV come from the germline V gene (reference sequence). The CDR3 totals 12 residues. Deletions cut 5 bases from V and 7 bases from J, with 11 bases between. As DNA, the CDR3 is TGTGCCAGCAGTCCGACGAAGGGTGGCTACACCTTC. Protein: CASSPTKGGYTF.

The chain employs TRBV6-6 and TRBJ1-2; D not certain. The CDR3 has 15 amino acids. CDR1 is MNHNY and CDR2 is SVGAGI in the germline V gene (reference sequence). V was cut by 4 bases and J by 0 bases, with 12 bases left in between. This CDR3 is CASSSPGVSNYGYTF. The DNA of the CDR3 is TGTGCCAGCAGTTCCCCAGGAGTTTCTAACTATGGCTACACCTTC.

A single count supports this clone. The chain joins TRBV19 to TRBJ1-2, with D uncertain. This CDR3 has 14 residues. CDR1 and CDR2 from the germline V gene are LNHDA and SQIVND (reference sequence). V gave up 3 bases and J gave up 6 bases, with 14 bases separating them. CDR3 DNA sequence: TGTGCCAGTAGTATGCAAGTTACACTTGATGGCTACACCTTC. Its translation: CASSMQVTLDGYTF. Supplemented by reference TRBV19 and TRBJ1-2, the full variable domain reads DGGITQSPKYLFRKEGQNVTLSCEQNLNHDAMYWYRQDPGQGLRLIYYSQIVNDFQKGDIAEGYSVSREKKESFPLTVTSAQKNPTAFYLCASSMQVTLDGYTFGSGTRLTVV.

The gene calls are TRBV19 and TRBJ1-1, with D possibly being TRBD1 (6 bases). CDR3 size: 15 residues. Trimming took off 6 bases at V and 2 bases at J, with 16 bases between the two ends. Germline V lookup: CDR1 LNHDA, CDR2 SQIVND (reference sequence). CDR3 protein: CASSTTGAGNTEAFF. The CDR3, as DNA: TGTGCCAGTAGCACTACGGGGGCGGGCAACACTGAAGCTTTCTTT.

CDR3 in DNA: TGTGCCAGCAGCTTCCCTAGGACAGGGAGGGCTAGTGAGCAGTTCTTC. Translated: CASSFPRTGRASEQFF. The V and J genes are TRBV7-2 and TRBJ2-1; tentative D call: TRBD1 (8 bases). The CDR3 loop spans 16 amino acids. V gave up 3 bases and J gave up 9 bases, with 21 bases separating them. Germline CDR1 SGHTA, CDR2 FQGNSA.